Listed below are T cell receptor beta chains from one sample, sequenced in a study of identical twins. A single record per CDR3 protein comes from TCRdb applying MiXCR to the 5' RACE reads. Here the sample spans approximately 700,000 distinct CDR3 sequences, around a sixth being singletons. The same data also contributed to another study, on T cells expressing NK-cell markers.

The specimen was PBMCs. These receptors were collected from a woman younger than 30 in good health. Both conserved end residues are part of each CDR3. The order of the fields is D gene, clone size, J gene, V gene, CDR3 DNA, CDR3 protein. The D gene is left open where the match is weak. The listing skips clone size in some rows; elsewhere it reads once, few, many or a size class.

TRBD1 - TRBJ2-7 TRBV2 TGTGCCAGCAGTCCCCAGGGACAGGTCGCGGGGGAGCAGTACTTC CASSPQGQVAGEQYF
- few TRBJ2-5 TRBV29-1 TGCAGCGTTGGAGAGGGCGGTGGAGAGACCCAGTACTTC CSVGEGGGETQYF
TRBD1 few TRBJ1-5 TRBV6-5 TGTGCCAGCAGTTATAACCGACAGGGGCGGCAGCCCCAGCATTTT CASSYNRQGRQPQHF
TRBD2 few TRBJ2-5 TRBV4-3 TGCGCCAGCAGCGATCTAGGGGCGGGAGGGAAGGAGACCCAGTACTTC CASSDLGAGGKETQYF
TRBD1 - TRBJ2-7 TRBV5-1 TGCGCCAGCAGCTTCGAACCGGGACAGGGGGACAACGAGCAGTACTTC CASSFEPGQGDNEQYF
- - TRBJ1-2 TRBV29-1 TGCAGCGTTCAAGGGGGGGCCGTTAACTATGGCTACACCTTC CSVQGGAVNYGYTF
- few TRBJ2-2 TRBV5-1 TGCGCCAGCAGCTTGTCTCTAGTGAACACCGGGGAGCTGTTTTTT CASSLSLVNTGELFF
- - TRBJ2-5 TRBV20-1 TGCAGTGCTAGAGATACACCCTCCCCCTTCCCGAGACCCCAGTACTTC CSARDTPSPFPRPQYF
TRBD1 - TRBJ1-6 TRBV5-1 TGCGCCAGCAGCTTGAGGACAGGGGCTAGAAATTCACCCCTCCACTTT CASSLRTGARNSPLHF
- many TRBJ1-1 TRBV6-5 TGTGCCAGCAGTTACTTTGGTGAAGCTTTCTTT CASSYFGEAFF
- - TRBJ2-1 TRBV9 TGTGCCAGCAGCGTAGCTAGCGTTGGCAATGAGCAGTTCTTC CASSVASVGNEQFF
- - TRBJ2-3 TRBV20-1 TGCAGTGCTAGAGATGCCCTTTCTGGGGAAGAGCGAGATACGCAGTATTTT CSARDALSGEERDTQYF
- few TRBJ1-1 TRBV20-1 TGCAGTGCTAGTGAGGGCGAAGCTTTCTTT CSASEGEAFF
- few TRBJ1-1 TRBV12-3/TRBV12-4 TGTGCCAGCAGCCCTCGAGAGAGGGAAAAAGCTTTCTTT CASSPREREKAFF
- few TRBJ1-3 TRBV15 TGTGCCACCAGCAGAGATGGAGTTATCGGGGGGCACTCTGGAAACACCATATATTTT CATSRDGVIGGHSGNTIYF